This is a list of T cell receptor beta chains from one sample in a study of control samples from healthy donors and cancer patients. Repertoires were generated with immunoSEQ multiplex PCR, while TCRdb's copy carries only in-frame clones and drops some. The sample records around 130,000 clones, 88% being singletons. The sample taken for sequencing was blood. These receptors came from a man aged 50 to 60 in good health. Each CDR3 is given with its conserved first and last residue. A D gene is named only where the DNA matches it firmly. Rows may omit the clone size; those that give it use once, few, many or a size class.

J | V | size | D | CDR3 | DNA
TRBJ2-7 | TRBV5-5 | . | TRBD1 | CASSLAPGQGYEQYF | TGTGCCAGCAGCTTGGCCCCGGGACAGGGATACGAGCAGTACTTC
TRBJ2-3 | TRBV29-1 | . | . | CSVAPGGLDTQYF | TGCAGCGTTGCACCTGGGGGTTTAGATACGCAGTATTTT
TRBJ1-5 | TRBV12-3/TRBV12-4 | . | . | CASSFGVQPQHF | TGTGCCAGCAGTTTCGGGGTTCAGCCCCAGCATTTT
TRBJ2-1 | TRBV5-6 | once | . | CASSLYQGAYNEQFF | TGTGCCAGCAGCTTGTATCAGGGTGCCTACAATGAGCAGTTCTTC
TRBJ2-5 | TRBV4-1 | . | . | CASSQASYSGIEQETQYF | TGCGCCAGCAGCCAAGCGAGCTATTCGGGGATTGAACAAGAGACCCAGTACTTC
TRBJ1-1 | TRBV5-6 | . | TRBD1 | CASSSRDRENTEAFF | TGTGCCAGCAGCTCCCGGGACAGGGAGAACACTGAAGCTTTCTTT
TRBJ1-1 | TRBV28 | once | . | CASSTLGRSKAFF | TGTGCCAGCAGTACCCTCGGACGGAGCAAAGCTTTCTTT
TRBJ2-7 | TRBV4-1 | . | . | CASSQEVVLGQGEQYF | TGCGCCAGCAGCCAAGAAGTCGTTTTGGGCCAGGGCGAGCAGTACTTC
TRBJ1-5 | TRBV7-9 | . | TRBD1 | CASSPRQGRNQPQHF | TGTGCCAGCAGCCCACGACAGGGGCGCAATCAGCCCCAGCATTTT
TRBJ1-1 | TRBV4-2 | . | . | CASSHQARFGPSTEAFF | TGTGCCAGCAGCCATCAAGCCCGGTTCGGGCCAAGCACTGAAGCTTTCTTT
TRBJ1-6 | TRBV9 | . | . | CASSVAFSGTDNSPLHF | TGTGCCAGCAGCGTAGCCTTTTCCGGGACTGATAATTCACCCCTCCACTTT
TRBJ2-7 | TRBV6-5 | . | TRBD1 | CASNRDRVYEQYF | TGTGCCAGCAACCGGGACAGGGTGTACGAGCAGTACTTC
TRBJ1-1 | TRBV2 | once | . | CASTTGGATEAFF | TGTGCCAGCACGACGGGGGGGGCGACTGAAGCTTTCTTT
TRBJ1-1 | TRBV20-1 | . | TRBD1 | CSASAGTGRNTEAFF | TGCAGTGCTAGTGCGGGGACAGGGAGGAACACTGAAGCTTTCTTT
TRBJ2-1 | TRBV2 | . | . | CASSEFGEQFF | TGTGCCAGCAGTGAGTTCGGTGAGCAGTTCTTC
TRBJ1-3 | TRBV19 | few | TRBD1 | CASTLRGQGAGNTIYF | TGTGCCAGTACCCTGAGAGGACAGGGGGCCGGAAACACCATATATTTT
TRBJ2-3 | TRBV7-3 | . | . | CASSLNRYTDTQYF | TGTGCCAGCAGCTTAAACAGATACACAGATACGCAGTATTTT
TRBJ1-2 | TRBV28 | . | . | CASTQDGYGYTF | TGTGCCAGCACTCAGGACGGCTATGGCTACACCTTC
TRBJ2-3 | TRBV6-5 | . | TRBD1 | CASSPRGTDTQYF | TGTGCCAGCAGTCCCAGGGGGACAGATACGCAGTATTTT
TRBJ1-5 | TRBV30 | once | . | CAWSFTLNQPQHF | TGTGCCTGGAGTTTCACACTCAATCAGCCCCAGCATTTT
TRBJ1-1 | TRBV29-1 | . | TRBD1 | CSAKTGNYEAFF | TGCAGCGCTAAGACAGGGAATTATGAAGCTTTCTTT
TRBJ1-3 | TRBV12-3/TRBV12-4 | . | TRBD1 | CASSPGDRDTIYF | TGTGCCAGCAGTCCCGGGGACAGAGACACCATATATTTT
TRBJ2-1 | TRBV7-8 | once | . | CASSRGDFRFF | TGTGCCAGCAGCCGAGGGGACTTTCGTTTCTTC
TRBJ1-2 | TRBV28 | . | . | CASSPYTGTSGYTF | TGTGCCAGCAGTCCTTATACAGGGACCAGCGGCTACACCTTC
TRBJ2-7 | TRBV5-1 | . | . | CASSLWTVGEEQYF | TGCGCCAGCAGCCTCTGGACAGTCGGGGAGGAGCAGTACTTC
TRBJ1-4 | TRBV4-1 | . | . | CASSQDLAFNEKLFF | TGCGCCAGCAGCCAAGATTTGGCTTTTAATGAAAAACTGTTTTTT
TRBJ1-1 | TRBV5-4 | . | TRBD1 | CASSITGVNTEAFF | TGTGCCAGCAGCATAACAGGGGTGAACACTGAAGCTTTCTTT
TRBJ1-1 | TRBV7-8 | . | TRBD1 | CASSRDRGTEAFF | TGTGCCAGCAGCCGTGACAGGGGCACTGAAGCTTTCTTT
TRBJ1-1 | TRBV24-1 | . | . | CATSDASGDTEAFF | TGTGCCACCAGTGACGCATCAGGGGACACTGAAGCTTTCTTT
TRBJ2-1 | TRBV5-4 | . | . | CASSSNGQYNEQFF | TGTGCCAGCAGCTCAAATGGACAGTACAATGAGCAGTTCTTC
TRBJ2-1 | TRBV28 | . | TRBD2 | CASSSQNTVRLSGEFF | TGTGCCAGCAGTTCACAGAACACCGTCAGGCTAAGCGGGGAGTTCTTC
TRBJ2-7 | TRBV18 | . | . | CASSPSTPSYEQYF | TGTGCCAGCTCACCAAGTACACCGTCCTACGAGCAGTACTTC
TRBJ2-3 | TRBV7-8 | . | TRBD1 | CASSSAGGPDTQYF | TGTGCCAGCAGCTCGGCAGGGGGACCAGATACGCAGTATTTT
TRBJ2-7 | TRBV11-2 | . | . | CASRKDGGEGEQYF | TGTGCCAGCAGGAAAGATGGTGGTGAGGGCGAGCAGTACTTC